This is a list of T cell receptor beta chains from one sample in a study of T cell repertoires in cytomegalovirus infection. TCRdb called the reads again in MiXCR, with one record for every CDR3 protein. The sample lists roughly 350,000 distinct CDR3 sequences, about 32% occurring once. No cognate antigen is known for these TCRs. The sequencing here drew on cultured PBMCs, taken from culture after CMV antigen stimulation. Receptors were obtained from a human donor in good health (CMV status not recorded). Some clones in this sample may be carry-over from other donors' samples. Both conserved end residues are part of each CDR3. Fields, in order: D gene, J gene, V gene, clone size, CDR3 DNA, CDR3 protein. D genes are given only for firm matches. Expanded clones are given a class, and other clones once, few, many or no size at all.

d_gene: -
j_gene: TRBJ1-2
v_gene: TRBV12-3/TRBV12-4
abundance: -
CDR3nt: TGTGCCAGCAGTTTTGTAGGGGGCTATGGCTACACCTTC
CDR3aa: CASSFVGGYGYTF

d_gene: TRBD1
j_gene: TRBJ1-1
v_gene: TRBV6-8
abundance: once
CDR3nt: TGTGCCAGCTATGGTAACAGGGGGCCGAACACTGAAGCTTTCTTT
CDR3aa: CASYGNRGPNTEAFF

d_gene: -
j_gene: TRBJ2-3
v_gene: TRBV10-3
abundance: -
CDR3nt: TGTGCCGTGCAAGTGGCGGGTACAGATACGCAGTATTTT
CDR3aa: CAVQVAGTDTQYF

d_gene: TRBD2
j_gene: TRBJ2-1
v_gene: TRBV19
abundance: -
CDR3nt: TGTGCCAGTAGATTCGGCGGGAGCGGTAATGAGCAGTTCTTC
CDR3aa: CASRFGGSGNEQFF

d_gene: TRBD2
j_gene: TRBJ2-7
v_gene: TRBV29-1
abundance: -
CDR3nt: TGCAGCGCCTGGGGACTAGCTGATGGGCAGTACTTC
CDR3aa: CSAWGLADGQYF

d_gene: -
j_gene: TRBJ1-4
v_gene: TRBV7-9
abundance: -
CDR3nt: TGTGCCAGCAGCTTAGTTCCAGGGGTTGATGAAAAACTGTTTTTT
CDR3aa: CASSLVPGVDEKLFF

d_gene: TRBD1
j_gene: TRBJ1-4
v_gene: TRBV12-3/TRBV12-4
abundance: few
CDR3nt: TGTGCCAGCAGTTTTGTGACAGGGATTGGAAAACTGTTTTTT
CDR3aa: CASSFVTGIGKLFF

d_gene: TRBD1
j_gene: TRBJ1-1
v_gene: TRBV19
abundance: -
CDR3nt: TGTGCCAGTAGTGTCCGCCCGGGACAGGGTTCTGAAGCTTTCTTT
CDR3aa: CASSVRPGQGSEAFF

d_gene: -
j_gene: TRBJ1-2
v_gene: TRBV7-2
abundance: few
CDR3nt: TGTGCCAGCAGTCCTACAGAGTCTAACTATGGCTACACCTTC
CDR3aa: CASSPTESNYGYTF

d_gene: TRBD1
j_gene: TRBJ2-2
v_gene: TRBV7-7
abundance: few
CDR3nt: TGTGCTAGCAGCAAAGACAGGGGGACCGGGGAGCTGTTTTTT
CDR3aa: CASSKDRGTGELFF

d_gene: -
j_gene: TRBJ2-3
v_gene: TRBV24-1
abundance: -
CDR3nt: TGTGCCACCAGTGATTGGCGCTGGGGTAATGGGCGACCAGATACGCAGTATTTT
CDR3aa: CATSDWRWGNGRPDTQYF

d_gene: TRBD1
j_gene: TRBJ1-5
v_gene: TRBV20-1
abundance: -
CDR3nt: TGCAGTGCTAGAACAATGGAGGGGGCGAGGAATCAGCCCCAGCATTTT
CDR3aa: CSARTMEGARNQPQHF

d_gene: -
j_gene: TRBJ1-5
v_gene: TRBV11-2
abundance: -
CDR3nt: TGTGCCAGCAGCCAGGGATGGGGTCAGCCCCAGCATTTT
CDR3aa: CASSQGWGQPQHF

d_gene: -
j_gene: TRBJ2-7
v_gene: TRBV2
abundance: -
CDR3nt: TGTGCCAGCACGAATACAGGTGGCTACGAGCAGTACTTC
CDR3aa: CASTNTGGYEQYF

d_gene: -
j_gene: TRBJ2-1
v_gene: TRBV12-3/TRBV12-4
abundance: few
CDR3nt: TGTGCCAGCAGTTTTGGCCTAGTTAACAATGAGCAGTTCTTC
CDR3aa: CASSFGLVNNEQFF

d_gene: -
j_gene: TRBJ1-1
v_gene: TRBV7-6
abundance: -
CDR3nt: TGTGCCAGCAGTTTAGGGATTCGAGGGACTGAAGCTTTCTTT
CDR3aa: CASSLGIRGTEAFF

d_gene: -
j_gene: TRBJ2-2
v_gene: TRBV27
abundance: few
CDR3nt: TGTGCCAGCTCCCGAGGTCGGGGCACCGGGGAGCTGTTTTTT
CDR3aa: CASSRGRGTGELFF

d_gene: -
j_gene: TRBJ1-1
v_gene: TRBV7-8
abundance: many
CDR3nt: TGTGCCAGCAGCCCAGGGATCGTGAACACTGAAGCTTTCTTT
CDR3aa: CASSPGIVNTEAFF

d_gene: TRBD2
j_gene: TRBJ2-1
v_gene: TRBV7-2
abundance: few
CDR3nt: TGTGCCAGCAGCTCCGGACTAGCGGGAGAGCAGTTCTTC
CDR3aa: CASSSGLAGEQFF

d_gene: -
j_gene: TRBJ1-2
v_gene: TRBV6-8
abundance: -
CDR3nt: TGTGCCAGCAGCCAAGGGCCGCCGCGGGGGCATGGCTACACCTTC
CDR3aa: CASSQGPPRGHGYTF

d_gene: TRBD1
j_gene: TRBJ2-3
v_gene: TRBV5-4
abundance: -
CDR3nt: TGTGCCAGCAGTTTTGGTCTCTCGGGACAGCTTGATTCAGATACGCAGTATTTT
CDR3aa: CASSFGLSGQLDSDTQYF

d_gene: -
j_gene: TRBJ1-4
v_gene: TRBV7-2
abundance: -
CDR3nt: TGTGCCAGCAGCTTAGGGCAGGGAGGTGGAAAACTGTTTTTT
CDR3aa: CASSLGQGGGKLFF

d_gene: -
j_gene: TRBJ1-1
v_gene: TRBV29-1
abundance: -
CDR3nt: TGCAGCGTTGAGTTTTCCAGGATCCCGATGAACACTGAAGCTTTCTTT
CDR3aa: CSVEFSRIPMNTEAFF

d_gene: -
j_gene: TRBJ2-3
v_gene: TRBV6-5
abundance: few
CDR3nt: TGTGCCAGCAGTTACGATACAGGGAAGTTGGGTACGCAGTATTTT
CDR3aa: CASSYDTGKLGTQYF

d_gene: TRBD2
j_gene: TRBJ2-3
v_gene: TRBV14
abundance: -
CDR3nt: TGTGCCAGCAGCCAACTAACAGGAACCGGGACTAGCGGGAGAGAAGATACGCAGTATTTT
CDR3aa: CASSQLTGTGTSGREDTQYF

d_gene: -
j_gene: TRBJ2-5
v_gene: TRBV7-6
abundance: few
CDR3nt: TGTGCCAGCAGAGGCACGGGTTTGGGGGAGACCCAGTACTTC
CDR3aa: CASRGTGLGETQYF

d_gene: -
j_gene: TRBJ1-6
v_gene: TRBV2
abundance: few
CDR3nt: TGTGCCAGCAGTGAACAATCCGGGCTGACAAGGAATTCACCCCTCCACTTT
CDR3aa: CASSEQSGLTRNSPLHF

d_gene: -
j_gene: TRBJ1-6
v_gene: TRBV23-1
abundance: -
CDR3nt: TGCGCCAGCAGTCAATGTCCCCGGGGAGGGAGCTCCTATAATTCACCCCTCCACTTT
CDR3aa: CASSQCPRGGSSYNSPLHF

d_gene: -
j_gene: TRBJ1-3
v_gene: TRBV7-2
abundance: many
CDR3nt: TGTGCCAGCAGCTTAGAGGGGCAAGATGGAAACACCATATATTTT
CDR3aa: CASSLEGQDGNTIYF

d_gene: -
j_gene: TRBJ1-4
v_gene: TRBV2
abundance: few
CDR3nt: TGTGCCAGCACCCCGTTTCGTTTCGACAACGTGGAAAATGAAAAACTGTTTTTT
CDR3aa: CASTPFRFDNVENEKLFF

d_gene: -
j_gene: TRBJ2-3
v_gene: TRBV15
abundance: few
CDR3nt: TGTGCCACCAGCGGCGGGAACGTGAATACGCAGTATTTT
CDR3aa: CATSGGNVNTQYF

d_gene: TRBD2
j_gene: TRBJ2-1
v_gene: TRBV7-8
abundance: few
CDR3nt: TGTGCCAGCAGCCATAGCGGGGAAACCTACAATGAGCAGTTCTTC
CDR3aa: CASSHSGETYNEQFF

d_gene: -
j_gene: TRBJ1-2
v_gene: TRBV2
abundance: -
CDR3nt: TGTGCCGGCGCCCTTTCCCCTACGCATGGCTACACCTTC
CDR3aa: CAGALSPTHGYTF

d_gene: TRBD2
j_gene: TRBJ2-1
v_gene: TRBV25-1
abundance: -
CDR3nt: TGTGCCAGCAGTGAGATAGCGGGCTCCTACAATGAGCAGTTCTTC
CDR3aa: CASSEIAGSYNEQFF

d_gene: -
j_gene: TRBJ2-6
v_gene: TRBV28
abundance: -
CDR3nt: TGTGCCAGCAGCAGTTTGATGAGTGACGCTAGCCCATCTGGGGCCAACGTCCTGACTTTC
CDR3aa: CASSSLMSDASPSGANVLTF

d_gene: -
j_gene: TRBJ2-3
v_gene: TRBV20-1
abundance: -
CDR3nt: TGCAGTGCTAGAGTAGTGCTCGATACGCAGTATTTT
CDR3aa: CSARVVLDTQYF

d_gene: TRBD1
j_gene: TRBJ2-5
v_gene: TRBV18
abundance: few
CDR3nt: TGTGCCAGCTCACCACCGGGACAGGGGAAGAAGACCCAGTACTTC
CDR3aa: CASSPPGQGKKTQYF

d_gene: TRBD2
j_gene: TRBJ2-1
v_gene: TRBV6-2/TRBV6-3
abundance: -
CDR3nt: TGTGCCAGCACCTTAGCGGGATCCTACAATGAGCAGTTCTTC
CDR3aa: CASTLAGSYNEQFF

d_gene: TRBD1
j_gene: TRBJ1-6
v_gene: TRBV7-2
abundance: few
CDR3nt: TGTGCCAGCAGCTTAGTCGGGACAGGCTACTATAATTCACCCCTCCACTTT
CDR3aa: CASSLVGTGYYNSPLHF

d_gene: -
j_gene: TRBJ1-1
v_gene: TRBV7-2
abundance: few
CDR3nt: TGTGCCAGCAGCCCCAACGGGGGGGTTCCGAACACTGAAGCTTTCTTT
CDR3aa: CASSPNGGVPNTEAFF

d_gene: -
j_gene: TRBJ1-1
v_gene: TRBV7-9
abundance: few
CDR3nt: TGTGCCAACACACCGGGACTGAACACTGAAGCTTTCTTT
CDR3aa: CANTPGLNTEAFF

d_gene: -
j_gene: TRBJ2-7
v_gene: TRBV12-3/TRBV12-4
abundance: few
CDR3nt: TGTGCCAGCAGGTCGCCGGGACCGACCTACGAGCAGTACTTC
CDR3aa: CASRSPGPTYEQYF

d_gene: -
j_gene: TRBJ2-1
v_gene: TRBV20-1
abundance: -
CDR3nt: TGCAGTGCTAGTATTCAGTCCTTCCCGGGGCAGTTCTTC
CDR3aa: CSASIQSFPGQFF

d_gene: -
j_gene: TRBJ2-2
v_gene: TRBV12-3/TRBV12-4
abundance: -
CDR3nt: TGTGCCAGCAGTTTCGGCGGAGGCGGGGAGCTGTTTTTT
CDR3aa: CASSFGGGGELFF

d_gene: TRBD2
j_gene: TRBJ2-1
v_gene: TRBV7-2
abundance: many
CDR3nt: TGTGCCAGCAGCTCATTACTAGCGGGAGGGCAAGGGACTAGGAATGAGCAGTTCTTC
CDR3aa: CASSSLLAGGQGTRNEQFF

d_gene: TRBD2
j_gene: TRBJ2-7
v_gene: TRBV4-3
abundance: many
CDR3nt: TGCGCCAGCAGCCAAGACCTAGCGGGAGGGACCCACGAGCAGTACTTC
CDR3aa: CASSQDLAGGTHEQYF

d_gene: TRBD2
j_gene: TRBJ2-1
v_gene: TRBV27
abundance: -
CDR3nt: TGTGCCAGCAGTCTAGGACTAGGCTCCTACAATGAGCAGTTCTTC
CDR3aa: CASSLGLGSYNEQFF